This T cell receptor beta chain emerged from a study of cytomegalovirus exposure and HLA in healthy donors. Points from the study as a whole: Investigators reported 164 TCR beta chains as tied to cytomegalovirus.

Note on this clone: Antigen unknown. At one end, the junction sequence differs from germline, possibly due to a read error. This sample also contains other DNA sequences that code for the same CDR3.

Primers for the PCR totalled 60 Vbeta and 13 Jbeta. Libraries were prepared by immunoSEQ multiplex PCR; TCRdb keeps only in-frame clonotypes and omits some of them. The sample shows about 200,000 clones, around 84% of them seen only once. CDR1 is SEHNR, CDR2 FQNEAQ, per germline (reference sequence). This CDR3 has 14 amino acids. The sample comprised PBMCs. The receptor was derived from a woman under 30 in good health and CMV-seronegative. The chain couples TRBV7-9 to TRBJ1-5; D is ambiguous. The CDR3 sequence is CASSLTGSNQPQHF. The CDR3 region has the DNA TGCGCCAGCAGCCTGACCGGGAGCAATCAGCCCCAGCATTTT.